This TCR beta chain was identified during a study of T cell repertoires in cytomegalovirus infection. The overall study: Signatures in public TCR beta sequences pointed to both CMV infection and matching HLA type. Findings and limits, study-wide: Ex vivo responses were dominated by HLA-C-restricted CMV-specific TCR beta clonotypes.

This clonotype has a count of ten or more. No antigen is known for it. MiXCR was run by TCRdb on the reads, yielding one entry per CDR3 protein. The sample lists under 350,000 distinct CDR3 sequences; under 25% were seen once. V was pared by 3 bases and J by 11 bases, with 6 bases of the junction left unmatched. The germline CDR1 and CDR2 sequences are SGHTA and FQGNSA. The CDR3 loop spans 13 amino acids. This receptor was obtained from a human donor in good health (CMV status not recorded). Some clones in this sample may be carry-over from other donors' samples. The source material was cultured PBMCs, sampled from culture after CMV antigen stimulation. V usage is TRBV7-2 and J usage is TRBJ2-1; 8 bases fit TRBD1. In DNA form, the CDR3 reads TGTGCCAGCAGCTTCGATCGACAGGGGAAGCAGTTCTTC. Translated, it gives CASSFDRQGKQFF.